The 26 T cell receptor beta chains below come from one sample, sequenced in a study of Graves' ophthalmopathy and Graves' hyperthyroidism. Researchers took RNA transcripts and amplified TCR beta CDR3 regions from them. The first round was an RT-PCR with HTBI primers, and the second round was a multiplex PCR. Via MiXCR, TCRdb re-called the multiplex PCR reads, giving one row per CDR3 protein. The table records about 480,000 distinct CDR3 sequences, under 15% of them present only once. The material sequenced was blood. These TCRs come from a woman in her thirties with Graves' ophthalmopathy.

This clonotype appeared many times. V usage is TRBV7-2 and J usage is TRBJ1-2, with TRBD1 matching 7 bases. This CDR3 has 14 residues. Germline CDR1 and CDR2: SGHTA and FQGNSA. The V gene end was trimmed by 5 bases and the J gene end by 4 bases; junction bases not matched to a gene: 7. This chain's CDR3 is CASSHRGQLYGYTF. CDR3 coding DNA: TGTGCCAGCAGCCATAGGGGACAGCTCTATGGCTACACCTTC.

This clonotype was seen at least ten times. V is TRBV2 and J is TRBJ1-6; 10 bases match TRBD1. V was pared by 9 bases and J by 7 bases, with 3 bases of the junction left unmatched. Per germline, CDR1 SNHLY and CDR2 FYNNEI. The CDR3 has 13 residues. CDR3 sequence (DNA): TGTGCCAGTAAGACAGGGGGCAATTCACCCCTCCACTTT. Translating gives CASKTGGNSPLHF.

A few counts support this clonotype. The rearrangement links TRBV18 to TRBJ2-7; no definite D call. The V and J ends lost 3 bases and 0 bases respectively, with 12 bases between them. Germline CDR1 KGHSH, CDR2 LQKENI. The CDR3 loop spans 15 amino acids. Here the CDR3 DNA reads TGTGCCAGCTCACCTACCAGAGATTACTCCTACGAGCAGTACTTC. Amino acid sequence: CASSPTRDYSYEQYF.

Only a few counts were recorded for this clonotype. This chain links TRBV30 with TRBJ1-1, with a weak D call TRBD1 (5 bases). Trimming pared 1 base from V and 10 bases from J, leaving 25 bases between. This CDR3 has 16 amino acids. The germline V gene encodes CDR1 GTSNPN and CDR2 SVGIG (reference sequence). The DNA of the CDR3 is TGTGCCTGGAGTGGACAGTTTGGGCAGGGAGATAAAGGAGCTTTCTTT. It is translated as CAWSGQFGQGDKGAFF.

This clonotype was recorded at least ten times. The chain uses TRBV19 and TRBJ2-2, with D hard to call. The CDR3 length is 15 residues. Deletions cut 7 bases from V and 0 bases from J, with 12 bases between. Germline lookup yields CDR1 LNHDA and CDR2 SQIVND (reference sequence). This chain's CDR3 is CASKEQSPNTGELFF. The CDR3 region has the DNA TGTGCCAGTAAGGAACAGTCCCCGAACACCGGGGAGCTGTTTTTT.

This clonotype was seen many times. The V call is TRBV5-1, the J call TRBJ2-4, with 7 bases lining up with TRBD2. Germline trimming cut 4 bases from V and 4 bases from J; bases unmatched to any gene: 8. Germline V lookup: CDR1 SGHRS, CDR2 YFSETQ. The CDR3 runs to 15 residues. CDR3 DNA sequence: TGCGCCAGCAGCCATCGGCTAGCGGAAAAAAACATTCAGTACTTC. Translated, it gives CASSHRLAEKNIQYF.

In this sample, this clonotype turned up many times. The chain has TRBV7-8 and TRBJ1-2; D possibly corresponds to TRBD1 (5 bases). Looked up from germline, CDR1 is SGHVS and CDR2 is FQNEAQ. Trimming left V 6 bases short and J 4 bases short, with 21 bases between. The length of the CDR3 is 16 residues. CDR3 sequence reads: CASSWGRREPSYGYTF. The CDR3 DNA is TGTGCCAGCAGTTGGGGCCGACGGGAGCCTTCCTATGGCTACACCTTC.

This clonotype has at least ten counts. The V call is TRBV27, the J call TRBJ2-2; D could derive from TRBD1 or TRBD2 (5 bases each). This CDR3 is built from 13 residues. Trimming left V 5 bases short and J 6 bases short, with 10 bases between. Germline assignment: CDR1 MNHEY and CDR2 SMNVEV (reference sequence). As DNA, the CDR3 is TGTGCCAGCAGTCTAGGGACGGCCGGGGAGCTGTTTTTT. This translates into CASSLGTAGELFF.

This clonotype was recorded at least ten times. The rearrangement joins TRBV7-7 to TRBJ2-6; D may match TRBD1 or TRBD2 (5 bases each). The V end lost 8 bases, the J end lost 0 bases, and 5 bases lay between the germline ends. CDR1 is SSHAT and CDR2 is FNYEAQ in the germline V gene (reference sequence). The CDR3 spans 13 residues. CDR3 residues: CASGGSGANVLTF. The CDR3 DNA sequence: TGTGCCAGCGGGGGCTCTGGGGCCAACGTCCTGACTTTC.

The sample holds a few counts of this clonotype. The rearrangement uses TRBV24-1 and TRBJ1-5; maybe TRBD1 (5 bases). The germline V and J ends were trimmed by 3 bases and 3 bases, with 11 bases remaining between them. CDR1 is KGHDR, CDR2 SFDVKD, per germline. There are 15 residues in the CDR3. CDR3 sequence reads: CATSDPRDPNQPQHF. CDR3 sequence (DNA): TGTGCCACCAGTGATCCCCGGGACCCCAATCAGCCCCAGCATTTT.

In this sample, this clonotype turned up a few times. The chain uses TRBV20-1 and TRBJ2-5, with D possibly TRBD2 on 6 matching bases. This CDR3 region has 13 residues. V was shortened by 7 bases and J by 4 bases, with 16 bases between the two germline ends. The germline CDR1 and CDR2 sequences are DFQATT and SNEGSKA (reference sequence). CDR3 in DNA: TGCAGTGGGGAGGTGGGAGGCTCAGAGACCCAGTACTTC. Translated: CSGEVGGSETQYF.

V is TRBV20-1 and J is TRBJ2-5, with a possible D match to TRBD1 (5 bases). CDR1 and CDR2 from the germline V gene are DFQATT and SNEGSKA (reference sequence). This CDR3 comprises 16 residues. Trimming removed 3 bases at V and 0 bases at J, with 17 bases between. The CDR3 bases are TGCAGTGCTAGTACCCGATTGTCAGGGTACCAAGAGACCCAGTACTTC. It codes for CSASTRLSGYQETQYF.

The CDR3 coding sequence is TGTGCCAGCATGAGCGGGGGGCGCCAAGAGACCCAGTACTTC. Protein product: CASMSGGRQETQYF. The chain uses TRBV28 and TRBJ2-5, with 9 bases matching TRBD2. V shed 7 bases and J 1 base; nucleotides not matched to a gene: 4. Germline CDR1 and CDR2: MDHEN and SYDVKM. The CDR3 is made up of 14 amino acids. The whole variable domain, filled in from reference TRBV28 and TRBJ2-5, reads DVKVTQSSRYLVKRTGEKVFLECVQDMDHENMFWYRQDPGLGLRLIYFSYDVKMKEKGDIPEGYSVSREKKERFSLILESASTNQTSMYLCASMSGGRQETQYFGPGTRLLVL.

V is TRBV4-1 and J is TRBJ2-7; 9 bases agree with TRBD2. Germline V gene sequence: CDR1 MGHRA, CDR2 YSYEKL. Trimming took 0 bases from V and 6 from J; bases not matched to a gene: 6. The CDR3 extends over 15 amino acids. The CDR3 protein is CASSQDPGLASEQYF. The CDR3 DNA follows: TGCGCCAGCAGCCAAGACCCGGGACTAGCCTCCGAGCAGTACTTC.

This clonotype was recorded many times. DNA of the CDR3: TGTGCCAGCAGTCTACAGCTAATGAACACTGAAGCTTTCTTT. As protein: CASSLQLMNTEAFF. The chain combines TRBV14 with TRBJ1-1; no clear D gene. Germline loops: CDR1 SGHDN, CDR2 FVKESK. The V end was cut by 6 bases, the J end by 0 bases, with 11 bases between. CDR3 size: 14 residues.

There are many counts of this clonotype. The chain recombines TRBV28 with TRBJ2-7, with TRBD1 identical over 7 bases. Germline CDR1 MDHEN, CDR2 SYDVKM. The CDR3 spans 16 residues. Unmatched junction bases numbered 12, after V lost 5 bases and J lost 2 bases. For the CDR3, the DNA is TGTGCCAGCAGTCGACAACCGGGACAGAGTACCTACGAGCAGTACTTC. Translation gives CASSRQPGQSTYEQYF.

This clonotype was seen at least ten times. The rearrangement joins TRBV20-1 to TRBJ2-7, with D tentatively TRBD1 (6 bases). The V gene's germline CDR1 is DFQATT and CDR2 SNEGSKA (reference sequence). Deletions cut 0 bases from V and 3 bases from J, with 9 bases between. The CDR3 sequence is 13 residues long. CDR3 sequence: CSARDRDNYEQYF. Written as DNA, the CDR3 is TGCAGTGCTAGAGATCGGGACAACTACGAGCAGTACTTC.

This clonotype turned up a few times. CDR3 sequence reads: CASGLIQGPSYEQYF. The CDR3 DNA follows: TGTGCTAGTGGTTTGATACAGGGGCCATCCTACGAGCAGTACTTC. The V gene is TRBV12-5, the J gene TRBJ2-7, with 7 positions matching TRBD1. The J segment lost 1 base and the V segment lost 2 bases, leaving 5 bases of the junction unmatched. This CDR3 comprises 15 residues. CDR1 is LGHNT and CDR2 is FRNRAP in the germline V gene.

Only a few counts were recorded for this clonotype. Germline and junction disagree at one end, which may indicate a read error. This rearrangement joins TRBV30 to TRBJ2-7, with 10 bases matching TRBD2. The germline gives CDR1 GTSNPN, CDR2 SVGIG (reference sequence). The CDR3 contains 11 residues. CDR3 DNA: TGTGCCTGGAGTGCGGGACTAGCGAGATCCTTC. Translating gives CAWSAGLARSF.

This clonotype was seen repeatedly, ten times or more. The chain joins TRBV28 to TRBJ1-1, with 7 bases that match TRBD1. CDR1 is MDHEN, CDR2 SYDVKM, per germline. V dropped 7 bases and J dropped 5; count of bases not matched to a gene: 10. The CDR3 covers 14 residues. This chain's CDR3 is CASIPGPGGTEAFF. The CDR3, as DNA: TGTGCCAGCATCCCAGGGCCAGGGGGGACTGAAGCTTTCTTT.

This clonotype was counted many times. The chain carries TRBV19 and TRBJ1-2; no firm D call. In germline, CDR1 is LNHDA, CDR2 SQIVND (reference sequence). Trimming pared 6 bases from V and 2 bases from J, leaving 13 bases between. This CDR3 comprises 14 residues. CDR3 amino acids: CASSMHQGNYGYTF. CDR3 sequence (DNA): TGTGCCAGTAGCATGCATCAAGGGAACTATGGCTACACCTTC.

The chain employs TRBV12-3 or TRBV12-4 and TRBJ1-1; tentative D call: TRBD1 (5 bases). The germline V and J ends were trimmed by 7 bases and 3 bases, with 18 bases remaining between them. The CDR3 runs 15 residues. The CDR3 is CASNPRGGEYTEAFF. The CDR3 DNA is TGTGCCAGCAATCCTCGGGGGGGTGAGTACACTGAAGCTTTCTTT.

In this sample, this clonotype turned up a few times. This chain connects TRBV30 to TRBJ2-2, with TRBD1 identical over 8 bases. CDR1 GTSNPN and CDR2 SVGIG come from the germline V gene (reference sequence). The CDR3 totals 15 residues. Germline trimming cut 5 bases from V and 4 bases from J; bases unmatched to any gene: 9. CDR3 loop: CAWLNSTGATGELFF. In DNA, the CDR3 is TGTGCCTGGCTAAATTCGACAGGGGCCACCGGGGAGCTGTTTTTT. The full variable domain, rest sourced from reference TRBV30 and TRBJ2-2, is SQTIHQWPATLVQPVGSPLSLECTVEGTSNPNLYWYRQAAGRGLQLLFYSVGIGQISSEVPQNLSASRPQDRQFILSSKKLLLSDSGFYLCAWLNSTGATGELFFGEGSRLTVL.

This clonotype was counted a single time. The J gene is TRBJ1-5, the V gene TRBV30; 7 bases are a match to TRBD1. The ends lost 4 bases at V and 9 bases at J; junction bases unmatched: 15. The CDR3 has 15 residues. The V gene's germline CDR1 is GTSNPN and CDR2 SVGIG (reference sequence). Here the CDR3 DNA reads TGTGCCTGGACCCCCCGGGAGGGGGCCCTTGGGCCCCAGCATTTT. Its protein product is CAWTPREGALGPQHF.

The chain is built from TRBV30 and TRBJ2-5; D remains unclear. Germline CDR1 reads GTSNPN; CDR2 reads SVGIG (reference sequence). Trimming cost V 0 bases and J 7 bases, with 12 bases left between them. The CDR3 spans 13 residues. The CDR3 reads CAWSVTDPGTQYF. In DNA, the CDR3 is TGTGCCTGGAGTGTGACGGATCCGGGGACCCAGTACTTC. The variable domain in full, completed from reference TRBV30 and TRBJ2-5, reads SQTIHQWPATLVQPVGSPLSLECTVEGTSNPNLYWYRQAAGRGLQLLFYSVGIGQISSEVPQNLSASRPQDRQFILSSKKLLLSDSGFYLCAWSVTDPGTQYFGPGTRLLVL.

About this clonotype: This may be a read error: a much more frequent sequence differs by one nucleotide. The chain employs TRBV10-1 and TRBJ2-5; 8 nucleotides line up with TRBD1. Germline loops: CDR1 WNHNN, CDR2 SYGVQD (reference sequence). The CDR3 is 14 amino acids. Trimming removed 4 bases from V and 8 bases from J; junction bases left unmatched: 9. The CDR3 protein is CASSGDRSPDTQYF. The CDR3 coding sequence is TGCGCCAGCAGTGGGGACAGGAGTCCCGATACCCAGTACTTC.